Below, 5 T cell receptor beta chains from the same sample are listed, as sequenced in a study of PD-1 blockade in mismatch repair-deficient tumors. The table came from immunoSEQ multiplex PCR; TCRdb's copy has only in-frame clones and leaves some out. The data contain 100,000 or so clones, 82% of them seen just once; the ten biggest clones take up roughly 6.3%. This sample comprised peripheral blood, obtained less than 37 weeks after starting pembrolizumab. The receptors come from an adult with mismatch repair-deficient cancer.

The chain joins TRBV2 to TRBJ2-7; no reliable D call. The germline V gene has CDR1 SNHLY and CDR2 FYNNEI. V gave up 3 bases and J gave up 1 base, with 10 bases separating them. This CDR3 is built from 14 residues. Here the CDR3 DNA reads TGTGCCAGCAGTGAGAAAAGGAATTCCTACGAGCAGTACTTC. Its protein product is CASSEKRNSYEQYF.

This chain connects TRBV7-3 to TRBJ1-1; maybe TRBD1 (6 bases). Trimming took off 7 bases at V and 1 base at J, with 22 bases between the two ends. Germline V gene data show CDR1 as SGHTA and CDR2 as FQGTGA. The CDR3 covers 17 residues. The CDR3 bases are TGTGCCAGCATCCGTGGGCAGGGGCGCCCTTGGAACACTGAAGCTTTCTTT. Translated, it gives CASIRGQGRPWNTEAFF.

This sequence joins TRBV9 and TRBJ1-1, with D perhaps TRBD1 (5 bases). Trimming shortened V by 4 bases and J by 4 bases, and 14 bases separated the two germline ends. Germline values: CDR1 SGDLS, CDR2 YYNGEE. The CDR3 is made up of 14 amino acids. CDR3 nucleotides: TGTGCCAGCAGCTTAACAGGTGCGGGCACTGAAGCTTTCTTT. This codes for CASSLTGAGTEAFF. The entire variable domain, with the rest obtained from reference TRBV9 and TRBJ1-1, is as follows: DSGVTQTPKHLITATGQRVTLRCSPRSGDLSVYWYQQSLDQGLQFLIQYYNGEERAKGNILERFSAQQFPDLHSELNLSSLELGDSALYFCASSLTGAGTEAFFGQGTRLTVV.

The V gene is TRBV2, the J gene TRBJ2-3; 7 positions match TRBD1. The CDR3 is 13 residues long. Per the germline V gene, CDR1 is SNHLY and CDR2 is FYNNEI. The V gene end was trimmed by 6 bases and the J gene end by 4 bases; junction bases not matched to a gene: 4. Here the CDR3 DNA reads TGTGCCAGCAGAAGAGACAGGGCAGATACGCAGTATTTT. It codes for CASRRDRADTQYF.

This chain links TRBV11-2 with TRBJ2-7; D gene ambiguous. CDR3 length: 14 residues. With 5 bases removed from V and 7 bases from J, the gap between germline ends came to 18 bases. Germline V lookup: CDR1 SGHAT, CDR2 FQNNGV. The CDR3, as DNA: TGTGCCAGCAGCCGTATCCTGAGACCGGCTGAGCAGTACTTC. It specifies CASSRILRPAEQYF.